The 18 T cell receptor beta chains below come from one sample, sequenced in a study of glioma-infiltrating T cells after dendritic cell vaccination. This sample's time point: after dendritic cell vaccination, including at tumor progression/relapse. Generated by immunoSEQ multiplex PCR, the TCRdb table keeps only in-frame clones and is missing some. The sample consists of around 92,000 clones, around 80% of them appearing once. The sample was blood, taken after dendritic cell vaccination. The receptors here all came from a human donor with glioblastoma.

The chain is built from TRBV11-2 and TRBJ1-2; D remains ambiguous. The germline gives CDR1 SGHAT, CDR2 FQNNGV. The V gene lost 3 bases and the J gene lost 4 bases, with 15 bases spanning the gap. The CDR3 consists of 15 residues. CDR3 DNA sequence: TGTGCCAGCAGCTTTCAGGAGGGTTGGGGCTATGGCTACACCTTC. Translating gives CASSFQEGWGYGYTF.

The CDR3 is CASSLTTSTDTQYF. The CDR3, as DNA: TGTGCCAGCAGTTTAACTACGAGCACAGATACGCAGTATTTT. This chain uses TRBV27 with TRBJ2-3; no clear D. Germline assignment: CDR1 MNHEY and CDR2 SMNVEV (reference sequence). V was trimmed by 2 bases and J by 0 bases, leaving 6 bases between them. This CDR3 spans 14 amino acids.

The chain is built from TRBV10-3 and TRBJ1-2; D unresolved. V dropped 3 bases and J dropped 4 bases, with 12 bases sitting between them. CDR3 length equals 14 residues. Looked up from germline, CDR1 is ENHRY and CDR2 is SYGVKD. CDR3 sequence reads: CAISDLEPSYGYTF. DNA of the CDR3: TGTGCCATCAGTGACCTAGAACCTAGCTATGGCTACACCTTC.

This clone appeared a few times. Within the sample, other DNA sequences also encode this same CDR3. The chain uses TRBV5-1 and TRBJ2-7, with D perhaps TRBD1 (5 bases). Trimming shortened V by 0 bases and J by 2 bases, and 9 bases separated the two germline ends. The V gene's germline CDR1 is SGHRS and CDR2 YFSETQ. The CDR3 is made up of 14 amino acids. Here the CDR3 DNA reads TGCGCCAGCAGCTTGGGGCAGGGCCCCTACGAGCAGTACTTC. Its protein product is CASSLGQGPYEQYF.

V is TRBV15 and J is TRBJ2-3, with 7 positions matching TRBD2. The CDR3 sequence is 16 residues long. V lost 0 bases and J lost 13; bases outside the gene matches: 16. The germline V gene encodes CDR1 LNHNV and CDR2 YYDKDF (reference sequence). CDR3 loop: CATSRERILADAVEYF. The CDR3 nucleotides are TGTGCCACCAGCAGAGAAAGGATTCTAGCGGATGCTGTGGAGTATTTT.

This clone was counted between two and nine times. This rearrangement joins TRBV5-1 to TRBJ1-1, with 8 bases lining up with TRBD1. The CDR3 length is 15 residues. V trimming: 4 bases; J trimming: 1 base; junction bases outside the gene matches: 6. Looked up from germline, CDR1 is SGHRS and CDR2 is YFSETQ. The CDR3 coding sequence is TGCGCCAGCAGCCCAGGGGGCGCAAGGAACACTGAAGCTTTCTTT. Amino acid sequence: CASSPGGARNTEAFF.

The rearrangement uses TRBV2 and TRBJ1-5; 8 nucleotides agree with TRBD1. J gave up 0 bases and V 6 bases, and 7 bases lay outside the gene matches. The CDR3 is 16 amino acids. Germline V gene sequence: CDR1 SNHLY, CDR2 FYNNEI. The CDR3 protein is CASSSGTGYSNQPQHF. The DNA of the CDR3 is TGTGCCAGCAGCTCTGGGACAGGATATAGCAATCAGCCCCAGCATTTT.

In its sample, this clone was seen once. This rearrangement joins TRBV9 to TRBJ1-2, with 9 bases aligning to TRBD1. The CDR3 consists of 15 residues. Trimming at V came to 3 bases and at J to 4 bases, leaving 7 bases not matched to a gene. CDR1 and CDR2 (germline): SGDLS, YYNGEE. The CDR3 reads CASSGRGQGAYGYTF. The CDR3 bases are TGTGCCAGCAGCGGGCGGGGACAGGGAGCCTATGGCTACACCTTC.

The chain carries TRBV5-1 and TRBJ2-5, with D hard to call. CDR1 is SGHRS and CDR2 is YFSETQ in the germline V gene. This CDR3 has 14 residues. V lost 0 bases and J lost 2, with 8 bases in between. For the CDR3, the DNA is TGCGCCAGCAGCTTGGGTTCCCTTCAAGAGACCCAGTACTTC. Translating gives CASSLGSLQETQYF.

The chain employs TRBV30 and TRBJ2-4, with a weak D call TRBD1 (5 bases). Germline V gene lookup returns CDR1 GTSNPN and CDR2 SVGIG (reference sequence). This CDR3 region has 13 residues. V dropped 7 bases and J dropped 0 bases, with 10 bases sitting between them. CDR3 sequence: CASSRGAKNIQYF. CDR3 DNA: TGTGCCTCTTCAAGGGGAGCCAAAAACATTCAGTACTTC.

This CDR3 reads CASSPQDTGELFF. The CDR3 DNA follows: TGCGCCAGCAGCCCACAAGACACCGGGGAGCTGTTTTTT. The chain joins TRBV5-1 to TRBJ2-2; the D is unclear. Germline V lookup: CDR1 SGHRS, CDR2 YFSETQ. Deletions cut 4 bases from V and 3 bases from J, with 7 bases between. The CDR3 is 13 residues long. The full variable domain, completed using reference TRBV5-1 and TRBJ2-2, is KAGVTQTPRYLIKTRGQQVTLSCSPISGHRSVSWYQQTPGQGLQFLFEYFSETQRNKGNFPGRFSGRQFSNSRSEMNVSTLELGDSALYLCASSPQDTGELFFGEGSRLTVL.

CDR3 residues: CASSLDQSNSRPLHF. The CDR3 region has the DNA TGCGCCAGCAGCTTGGATCAGTCCAATTCCAGACCCCTCCACTTT. The genes are TRBV5-1 and TRBJ1-6; no definite D call. Per the germline V gene, CDR1 is SGHRS and CDR2 is YFSETQ. CDR3 size: 15 residues. Trimming took 0 bases from V and 12 from J, leaving 16 bases between them.

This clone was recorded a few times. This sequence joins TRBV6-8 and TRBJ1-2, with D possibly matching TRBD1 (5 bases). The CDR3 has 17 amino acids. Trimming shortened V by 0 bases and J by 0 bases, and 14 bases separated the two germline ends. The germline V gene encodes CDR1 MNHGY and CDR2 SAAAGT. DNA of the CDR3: TGTGCCAGCAGTTACTCGGGGCCCGCCCCGGCTAACTATGGCTACACCTTC. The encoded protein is CASSYSGPAPANYGYTF.

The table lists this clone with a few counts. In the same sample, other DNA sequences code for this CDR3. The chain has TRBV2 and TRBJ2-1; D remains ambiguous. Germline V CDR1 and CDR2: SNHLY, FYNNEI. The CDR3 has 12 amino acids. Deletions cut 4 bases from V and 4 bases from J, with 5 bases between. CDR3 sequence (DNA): TGTGCCAGCAGTGGACTTTACAATGAGCAGTTCTTC. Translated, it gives CASSGLYNEQFF. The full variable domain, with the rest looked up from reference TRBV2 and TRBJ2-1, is EPEVTQTPSHQVTQMGQEVILRCVPISNHLYFYWYRQILGQKVEFLVSFYNNEISEKSEIFDDQFSVERPDGSNFTLKIRSTKLEDSAMYFCASSGLYNEQFFGPGTRLTVL.

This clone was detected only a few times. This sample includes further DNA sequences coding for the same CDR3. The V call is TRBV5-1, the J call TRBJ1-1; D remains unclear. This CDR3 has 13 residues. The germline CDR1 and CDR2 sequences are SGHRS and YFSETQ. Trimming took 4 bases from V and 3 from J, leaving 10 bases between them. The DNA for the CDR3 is TGCGCCAGCAGCCTAGCGGGAGACACTGAAGCTTTCTTT. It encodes CASSLAGDTEAFF.

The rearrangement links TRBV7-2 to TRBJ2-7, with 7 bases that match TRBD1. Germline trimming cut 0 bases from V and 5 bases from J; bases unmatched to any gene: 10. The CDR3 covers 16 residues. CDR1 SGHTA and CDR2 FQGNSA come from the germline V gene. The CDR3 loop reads CASSLAGTVAANEQYF. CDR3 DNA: TGTGCCAGCAGCTTAGCCGGGACAGTAGCCGCGAACGAGCAGTACTTC.

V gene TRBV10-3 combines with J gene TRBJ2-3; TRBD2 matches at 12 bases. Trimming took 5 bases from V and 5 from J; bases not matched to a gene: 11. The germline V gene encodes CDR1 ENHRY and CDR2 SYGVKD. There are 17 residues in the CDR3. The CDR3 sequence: CAISQRLAGDPGDTQYF. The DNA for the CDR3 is TGTGCCATCAGTCAACGACTAGCGGGAGACCCGGGAGATACGCAGTATTTT.

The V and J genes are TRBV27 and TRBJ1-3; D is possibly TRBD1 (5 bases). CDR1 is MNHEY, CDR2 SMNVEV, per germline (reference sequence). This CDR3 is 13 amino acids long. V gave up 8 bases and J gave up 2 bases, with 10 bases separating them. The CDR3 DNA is TGTGCCAGCTCCGCGGGGGCTGGAAACACCATATATTTT. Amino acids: CASSAGAGNTIYF.